This TCR beta chain was recorded in a study of blood T cell repertoires in COVID-19. Study information: The cDNA or gDNA used as material had been derived from T cells, B-cell-depleted T cells, or PBMCs.

Original methodology: Cell counts per sample came from amplifying reference gene primers. TCRdb keeps only in-frame clones here, not all; method: immunoSEQ multiplex PCR. D and trimming come from the DNA, and the V and J calls and clone size come from that table. The table has tens of thousands of clones, 85% to 90% seen once. V shed 2 bases and J shed 2 bases, with 13 bases lying between them. CDR1 is SQVTM, CDR2 ANQGSEA, per germline. The CDR3 is 15 amino acids. The chain employs TRBV29-1 and TRBJ2-1; D might be TRBD1 (5 bases). The clonotype comes from a woman of 80 years or more with active COVID-19. The material sequenced was peripheral blood. The CDR3: CSVEWGPLTYNEQFF. CDR3 DNA: TGCAGCGTTGAATGGGGCCCCCTAACCTACAATGAGCAGTTCTTC.